Sequencing of this T cell receptor (beta chain) was carried out in a study of cytomegalovirus exposure and HLA in healthy donors. Trimming removed 0 bases from V and 4 bases from J, with 6 bases in between. Germline V CDR1 and CDR2: SGHVS, FNYEAQ. The CDR3 runs to 13 residues. PCR primers comprised 60 Vbeta and 13 Jbeta primers. Original processing methods: Later reanalysis found 80 million or so unique TCR beta chains, around 9.9 million of them shared. Profiling relied on immunoSEQ multiplex PCR, and the TCRdb table lists in-frame clones only, not all of them. V, J and clone size are taken as reported in that table, and D and trimming were inferred from the DNA itself. The data contain approximately 150,000 clones, around three quarters of them seen just once; the ten biggest clones take up approximately 1%.

The origin of this receptor is a woman between 40 and 55 years old in good health and CMV-seronegative. Sequenced sample: PBMCs. V gene TRBV7-6 combines with J gene TRBJ2-5; D is undetermined. CDR3 nucleotides: TGTGCCAGCAGCTTAGCGCAGGTAGAGACCCAGTACTTC. Protein product: CASSLAQVETQYF. Together with reference TRBV7-6 and TRBJ2-5, the CDR3 gives the full variable domain: GAGVSQSPRYKVTKRGQDVALRCDPISGHVSLYWYRQALGQGPEFLTYFNYEAQQDKSGLPNDRFSAERPEGSISTLTIQRTEQRDSAMYRCASSLAQVETQYFGPGTRLLVL.